This T cell receptor beta chain was observed in a study of T cell repertoires in cytomegalovirus infection. Study in general: Matching HLA type, along with CMV infection, was indicated by public TCR beta signatures. Study-level points and caveats: Accumulated public TCR beta family frequency recognized individuals carrying CMV together with the relevant HLA. The study found HLA-C-restricted CMV-specific TCR beta clonotypes dominating the ex vivo response.

This clonotype was picked up a small number of times. No antigen is known for it. TCRdb re-analysed the reads in MiXCR, keeping a single row per CDR3 protein. The table includes more than 400,000 distinct CDR3 sequences, more than 25% detected once. The sample taken for sequencing was PBMCs. This TCR derives from a human donor in good health (CMV status not recorded). Some clones in this sample may be carry-over from other donors' samples.

The CDR3: CASSLYGGSGVNEQFF. In nucleotides, the CDR3 is TGTGCCAGCAGCTTATACGGCGGGAGTGGCGTGAATGAGCAGTTCTTC. The chain is built from TRBV7-6 and TRBJ2-1; TRBD2 agrees at 7 bases. Germline assignment: CDR1 SGHVS and CDR2 FNYEAQ. With 2 bases clipped from V and 7 bases from J, the junction kept 11 bases outside the gene matches. The CDR3 is made up of 16 amino acids.